The T cell receptor (beta chain) under discussion was sequenced for a study of shared clonotypes between healthy human individuals. The germline CDR1 and CDR2 sequences are LNHDA and SQIVND (reference sequence). V was pared by 0 bases and J by 3 bases, with 11 bases between. The CDR3 spans 15 residues. Assay used: immunoSEQ multiplex PCR; TCRdb lists only in-frame clones, some missing. Here the sample spans about 2.3 million clones, 85% to 95% being singletons. This TCR came from a man aged 18 to 30 in good health. Some clones in this sample may be carry-over from other donors' samples. Sequencing was performed on naive CD4+ T cells from PBMCs. The subset is: CD45RA+ positively selected. The chain uses TRBV19 and TRBJ2-5; TRBD1 is a possible D gene (6 bases). The CDR3 region has the DNA TGTGCCAGTAGTATAGAGTTCAGGGGAGAAGAGACCCAGTACTTC. Its protein product is CASSIEFRGEETQYF.